The 21 T cell receptor beta chains given below trace back to one sample, sequenced in a study of regulatory T cells in long-lasting Graves disease. Indicated time point: persistent/refractory GD, antithyroid drugs over 5 years with positive TRAb. With RNA extracted from PBMCs as input, the TCR library was made. iRepertoire HTBI primers and Arm-PCR of CDR3 regions built TCR beta libraries. TCRdb re-called the multiplex PCR reads through MiXCR, storing one row per CDR3 protein. Among 650,000 to 850,000 distinct CDR3 sequences listed, roughly 30% were seen once. The specimen was peripheral blood mononuclear cells (PBMCs), collected when the disease was refractory, from a patient treated with antithyroid drugs. These receptors originate from a female donor with Graves disease.

This sequence joins TRBV20-1 and TRBJ1-2; no reliable D call. This CDR3 has 15 amino acids. Trimming stripped 0 bases from V and 8 bases from J, with 19 bases between. Germline CDR1 is DFQATT and CDR2 is SNEGSKA (reference sequence). The CDR3 spells CSAREIRNPLLGYTF. The CDR3 DNA reads as TGCAGTGCTAGAGAAATTCGGAACCCACTCTTGGGCTACACCTTC.

The genes are TRBV13 and TRBJ1-2; TRBD1 matches at 8 bases. This CDR3 comprises 15 residues. Germline V gene data show CDR1 as PRHDT and CDR2 as FYEKMQ (reference sequence). The J segment lost 0 bases and the V segment lost 2 bases, leaving 2 bases of the junction unmatched. The CDR3 protein is CASSLQGAANYGYTF. Here the CDR3 DNA reads TGTGCCAGCAGCTTACAGGGGGCAGCTAACTATGGCTACACCTTC.

V is TRBV7-3 and J is TRBJ1-1; no reliable D call. This CDR3 has 15 amino acids. Trimming removed 6 bases at V and 1 base at J, with 15 bases between. Germline V CDR1 and CDR2: SGHTA, FQGTGA. The CDR3 here is CASRLTGSQNTEAFF. In nucleotides, the CDR3 is TGTGCCAGCAGGCTAACCGGGAGCCAGAACACTGAAGCTTTCTTT.

This clonotype has just one count. V gene TRBV7-3 combines with J gene TRBJ2-1, with 9 bases lining up with TRBD1. CDR3 length: 16 residues. In germline, CDR1 is SGHTA, CDR2 FQGTGA. V shed 5 bases and J 8 bases; nucleotides not matched to a gene: 13. The chain's CDR3 is CASSPYLRGQGYEQFF. The CDR3 coding sequence is TGTGCCAGCAGCCCATACCTTCGGGGACAGGGCTATGAGCAGTTCTTC.

This clonotype was detected only a few times. The J gene is TRBJ1-2, the V gene TRBV5-1; D remains ambiguous. Trimming cost V 3 bases and J 5 bases, with 17 bases left between them. CDR1 and CDR2 (germline): SGHRS, YFSETQ. CDR3 size: 15 residues. The CDR3 sequence: CASSSKTGQLYGYTF. DNA of the CDR3: TGCGCCAGCAGCTCGAAAACGGGCCAGCTGTATGGCTACACCTTC.

The chain links TRBV30 to TRBJ2-1; D possibly corresponds to TRBD1 (6 bases). The CDR3 totals 14 residues. From germline, CDR1 is GTSNPN and CDR2 SVGIG (reference sequence). Trimming took 1 base from V and 5 from J, leaving 12 bases between them. The CDR3 coding sequence is TGTGCCTGGAGTGGAGGGGACAACCACAATGAGCAGTTCTTC. This gives the protein CAWSGGDNHNEQFF. Variable domain in full (rest from reference TRBV30 and TRBJ2-1): SQTIHQWPATLVQPVGSPLSLECTVEGTSNPNLYWYRQAAGRGLQLLFYSVGIGQISSEVPQNLSASRPQDRQFILSSKKLLLSDSGFYLCAWSGGDNHNEQFFGPGTRLTVL.

To note about this clonotype: With a much larger clone just one base away, this may be a read error. Given the absence of the conserved phenylalanine or tryptophan at the CDR3 end, a read error is likely. The rearrangement links TRBV12-3 or TRBV12-4 to TRBJ1-1; a possible D gene is TRBD1 (5 bases). CDR3 size: 14 residues. Trimming removed 3 bases at V and 4 bases at J, with 12 bases between. CDR3 sequence: CASSLGPAGTEAFL. In DNA form, the CDR3 reads TGTGCCAGCAGTTTGGGGCCCGCGGGCACTGAAGCTTTCCTT.

In its sample, this clonotype was seen a few times. J is TRBJ1-3 and V is TRBV28, with a tentative D call TRBD1 (5 bases). V was cut by 2 bases and J by 2 bases, with 13 bases left in between. Per germline, CDR1 MDHEN and CDR2 SYDVKM. This CDR3 comprises 16 residues. CDR3 sequence reads: CASSLTQGSTGNTIYF. The CDR3, as DNA: TGTGCCAGCAGTTTAACCCAGGGATCTACTGGAAACACCATATATTTT.

This chain uses TRBV28 with TRBJ2-5; D might be TRBD2 (6 bases). The CDR3 is made up of 16 amino acids. The germline gives CDR1 MDHEN, CDR2 SYDVKM. V was pared by 6 bases and J by 1 base, with 18 bases between. The CDR3 DNA reads as TGTGCCAGCAGGCTAGGGGCGGGGAGAGCCCAAGAGACCCAGTACTTC. It specifies CASRLGAGRAQETQYF.

This clonotype was seen repeatedly, ten times or more. The rearrangement uses TRBV12-3 or TRBV12-4 and TRBJ1-6, with D possibly TRBD1 on 6 matching bases. The CDR3 length is 14 residues. V was shortened by 5 bases and J by 8 bases, with 13 bases between the two germline ends. The CDR3 region is CASSPAGQHSPLHF. The CDR3 DNA follows: TGTGCCAGCAGTCCTGCCGGACAGCATTCACCCCTCCACTTT.

This clonotype has only a few counts. The V call is TRBV19, the J call TRBJ1-1; D call uncertain. CDR1 and CDR2 (germline): LNHDA, SQIVND (reference sequence). There are 16 residues in the CDR3. V shed 3 bases and J shed 2 bases, with 16 bases lying between them. The CDR3 DNA sequence: TGTGCCAGTAGTATTGGTAACCCAGGCGCAAACACTGAAGCTTTCTTT. Translating it yields CASSIGNPGANTEAFF.

The V call is TRBV28, the J call TRBJ1-1; D possibly corresponds to TRBD1 (5 bases). V was pared by 6 bases and J by 8 bases, with 16 bases between. Germline values: CDR1 MDHEN, CDR2 SYDVKM. The CDR3 runs to 13 residues. Written as DNA, the CDR3 is TGTGCCAGCAGCAATCCGGGGGATCCGGAAGCTTTCTTT. Translated: CASSNPGDPEAFF.

V is TRBV10-3 and J is TRBJ2-1, with D possibly called TRBD1 or TRBD2 (5 bases each). The V gene's germline CDR1 is ENHRY and CDR2 SYGVKD. V shed 2 bases and J shed 14 bases, with 16 bases lying between them. CDR3 length: 13 amino acids. The CDR3 region is CAISETPGRAKFF. The CDR3, as DNA: TGTGCCATCAGTGAGACTCCGGGACGGGCGAAGTTCTTC.

This chain links TRBV30 with TRBJ2-2, with 8 bases that match TRBD2. The CDR3 is 15 residues long. The germline gives CDR1 GTSNPN, CDR2 SVGIG (reference sequence). The junction had 5 bases not matched to a gene; V was cut back by 1 base and J by 4 bases. CDR3 nucleotides: TGTGCCTGGAGTGGAGCGGGAGAGAGCACCGGGGAGCTGTTTTTT. Protein sequence: CAWSGAGESTGELFF.

This clonotype has only a few counts. This chain links TRBV7-9 with TRBJ1-4; 10 nucleotides match TRBD1. CDR1 SEHNR and CDR2 FQNEAQ come from the germline V gene (reference sequence). The V segment lost 5 bases and the J segment 7 bases; nucleotides outside the gene matches: 7. This CDR3 comprises 15 residues. The CDR3 DNA follows: TGTGCCAGCAGCGCGACAGGGGGCAATAGTGAAAAACTGTTTTTT. Translation gives CASSATGGNSEKLFF. The entire variable domain, with the rest obtained from reference TRBV7-9 and TRBJ1-4, is as follows: DTGVSQNPRHKITKRGQNVTFRCDPISEHNRLYWYRQTLGQGPEFLTYFQNEAQLEKSRLLSDRFSAERPKGSFSTLEIQRTEQGDSAMYLCASSATGGNSEKLFFGSGTQLSVL.

This clonotype was seen ten or more times. The V call is TRBV2, the J call TRBJ2-7; 10 bases align to TRBD2. V shed 3 bases, J shed 7 bases, and the junction held 9 bases outside the gene matches. CDR3 length: 15 residues. Germline CDR1 is SNHLY and CDR2 is FYNNEI. The chain's CDR3 is CASSEGSGRPGEQYF. The CDR3 nucleotides read TGTGCCAGCAGTGAGGGTAGCGGGAGGCCGGGGGAGCAGTACTTC.

The V gene is TRBV3-1, the J gene TRBJ1-2; weak D call: TRBD1 (6 bases). The CDR3 has 16 residues. Trimming took 0 bases from V and 8 from J, leaving 19 bases between them. Germline loops: CDR1 LGHDT, CDR2 YNNKEL (reference sequence). The CDR3 region is CASSQDARGPRKGYTF. As DNA, the CDR3 is TGTGCCAGCAGCCAAGACGCCAGGGGTCCCCGCAAAGGCTACACCTTC.

Worth noting for this clonotype: The limits of the CDR3 on the DNA are not certain, so only TCRdb's listed CDR3 is given. J is TRBJ1-3 and V is TRBV28; the DNA was not compared with TRBD1, the D call given in the table. Germline V gives CDR1 MDHEN, CDR2 SYDVKM. Counting both end residues, the CDR3 totals 15 amino acids. This CDR3 is CASSPSGPAGNTIYF.

This rearrangement joins TRBV25-1 to TRBJ1-6; 9 bases line up with TRBD1. CDR1 is MGHDK and CDR2 is SYGVNS in the germline V gene. The CDR3 consists of 17 residues. V was clipped by 6 bases and J by 8 bases; unmatched bases: 14. The CDR3 region is CASSRDRVNIRDSPLHF. DNA for the CDR3: TGTGCCAGCAGCCGGGACAGGGTGAATATAAGGGATTCACCCCTCCACTTT.

The DNA for the CDR3 is TGTGCCAGCAGCATCCGACAGATGAACACTGAAGCTTTCTTT. It yields the protein CASSIRQMNTEAFF. The chain is built from TRBV5-8 and TRBJ1-1; D possibly corresponds to TRBD1 (5 bases). The CDR3 length is 14 residues. Per germline, CDR1 SGHTS and CDR2 YDEGEE. Trimming pared 4 bases from V and 0 bases from J, leaving 10 bases between.

V is TRBV5-6 and J is TRBJ2-7; D is undetermined. The CDR3 loop spans 14 amino acids. V was pared by 4 bases and J by 2 bases, with 13 bases between. From germline, CDR1 is SGHDT and CDR2 YYEEEE. CDR3 amino acids: CASSPGPRTYEQYF. For the CDR3, the DNA is TGTGCCAGCAGCCCTGGACCCCGCACCTACGAGCAGTACTTC.